Sequencing of this T cell receptor (beta chain) was carried out in a study of CD8+ T cells in alopecia areata. Treatment noted: oral pan-JAK inhibitor, 5-10 mg twice daily. Sequencing used cDNA as its template, made by extracting RNA and reverse transcribing it. TCRdb's copy holds only in-frame clones and misses some; the assay was immunoSEQ multiplex PCR. The repertoire holds 150,000 to 200,000 clones, with around three fifths as singletons. Here the sequenced sample was CD4+ T cells sorted from blood, taken at week 24, from a patient treated with tofacitinib. This TCR came from a human donor with alopecia areata.

The CDR3 nucleotides read TGCGCCAGCAGCTTGGCCCCGGACGGAATCTACGAGCAGTACTTC. The encoded protein is CASSLAPDGIYEQYF. The V gene is TRBV5-1, the J gene TRBJ2-7; D uncertain. The CDR3 covers 15 residues. In germline, CDR1 is SGHRS, CDR2 YFSETQ. Trimming removed 0 bases at V and 3 bases at J, with 13 bases between.